The table lists the clone carrying this TCR beta chain with a few counts. What it recognizes is unknown. This record comes from a study of post-analysis software for immune sequencing data. Study-wide results and caveats: When patients were compared with controls, 4 or 5 TRBV segments were more frequent, TRBV5-6, TRBV5-1 and TRBV20-1 among them.

The authors incorporated unique molecular identifiers into the TCR beta cDNA libraries. TCRdb itself ran the PCR reads through MiXCR, one entry per CDR3 protein. In the table there are fewer than 850,000 distinct CDR3 sequences, less than 35% of which are singletons. The junction had 4 bases not matched to a gene; V was cut back by 3 bases and J by 2 bases. CDR3 size: 14 residues. Looked up from germline, CDR1 is SGHRS and CDR2 is YFSETQ. The sequenced sample was blood. The TCR was taken from a girl aged 5 to 17 with multiple sclerosis. The rearrangement links TRBV5-1 to TRBJ1-1; 7 bases are a match to TRBD1. CDR3 sequence reads: CASSSTGFNTEAFF. The CDR3 nucleotides are TGCGCCAGCAGCTCGACAGGGTTCAACACTGAAGCTTTCTTT.